The 3 T cell receptor beta chains below come from one sample, sequenced in a study of CD8 T cells in Susac syndrome. Random hexamers served to reverse transcribe roughly 0.5 to 1 ug RNA. TCRdb ran MiXCR on the immunoSEQ multiplex PCR reads and lists one entry per CDR3 protein. This repertoire shows about 150,000 distinct CDR3 sequences, roughly 96% found once; its top ten account for roughly 0.16%. The sequenced material came from CD4+ T cells from PBMCs. These receptors came from a human donor with Susac syndrome.

This rearrangement joins TRBV7-7 to TRBJ2-2, with 8 bases fitting TRBD1. Germline CDR1 reads SSHAT; CDR2 reads FNYEAQ (reference sequence). CDR3 length equals 15 residues. J lost 4 bases, V lost 5 bases, and 6 bases had no gene match. The CDR3 DNA sequence: TGTGCCAGCAGCCCAGGGGGCGCAAGCACCGGGGAGCTGTTTTTT. This translates into CASSPGGASTGELFF.

The chain joins TRBV19 to TRBJ2-2; 7 bases are a match to TRBD1. This CDR3 is 12 amino acids long. After removal of 7 bases from V and 8 bases from J, the junction contained 4 bases not matched to a gene. From germline, CDR1 is LNHDA and CDR2 SQIVND (reference sequence). The chain's CDR3 is CASTPQGGELFF. As DNA, the CDR3 is TGTGCCAGTACCCCACAGGGGGGGGAGCTGTTTTTT.

The genes are TRBV20-1 and TRBJ1-1, with unresolved D. The CDR3 contains 13 residues. Germline V gene sequence: CDR1 DFQATT, CDR2 SNEGSKA (reference sequence). V lost 2 bases and J lost 5, with 12 bases in between. CDR3 sequence reads: CSARNPRVTEAFF. The CDR3 coding sequence is TGCAGTGCTAGAAATCCGAGGGTTACTGAAGCTTTCTTT.